This TCR beta chain was recorded in a study of blood T cell repertoires in COVID-19. Study-level information: Researchers got acute and convalescent COVID-19 samples from the United States, Italy and Spain. The cDNA or gDNA used as material had been derived from T cells, B-cell-depleted T cells, or PBMCs.

The authors' processing: The authors estimated nucleated cell counts from reference gene primer amplification. Assay used: immunoSEQ multiplex PCR; TCRdb lists only in-frame clones, some missing. That table furnishes V, J and clone size, whereas the DNA furnished D and trimming. This table has approximately 130,000 clones, approximately 87% appearing once. The receptor comes from a man aged 45 to 65 with active COVID-19. The sample comprised peripheral blood.

Written as DNA, the CDR3 is TGTGCCAGCTCACCTCGAAGGGCTGAGGAAGAGGGTGAAAAACTGTTTTTT. It codes for CASSPRRAEEEGEKLFF. J is TRBJ1-4 and V is TRBV18, with unresolved D. The ends were cut back, 3 bases at V and 7 bases at J, with 21 bases in the middle. The CDR3 extends over 17 amino acids. The V gene's germline CDR1 is KGHSH and CDR2 LQKENI.